Shown below are 31 T cell receptor beta chains from a single sample sequenced in a study of blood T cell repertoires in COVID-19. Only in-frame clones appear in the TCRdb table, and some are missing; sequencing was by immunoSEQ multiplex PCR. Among some 100,000 clones listed, approximately 87% were seen once. Sequencing was performed on peripheral blood. These receptors all stem from a man in his 70s who had recovered from COVID-19.

V is TRBV6-5 and J is TRBJ1-1; D possibly corresponds to TRBD1 (5 bases). This CDR3 spans 14 amino acids. V lost 6 bases and J lost 4, with 15 bases in between. Germline assignment: CDR1 MNHEY and CDR2 SVGAGI. The CDR3 bases are TGTGCCAGCAGGACCCGCGGGGGGGTCACTGAAGCTTTCTTT. It codes for CASRTRGGVTEAFF.

Comments on this clone: Other DNA variants within this sample encode the same CDR3. V gene TRBV7-3 combines with J gene TRBJ2-3; D gene ambiguous. The CDR3 contains 13 residues. Trimming cost V 4 bases and J 2 bases, with 7 bases left between them. Germline V lookup: CDR1 SGHTA, CDR2 FQGTGA. In DNA, the CDR3 is TGTGCCAGCAGCTCACAAAACACAGATACGCAGTATTTT. It encodes CASSSQNTDTQYF.

CDR3 amino acids: CASSLAENGRGTQYF. Written as DNA, the CDR3 is TGTGCCAGCAGCTTGGCCGAAAACGGGAGGGGTACGCAGTATTTT. The rearrangement links TRBV5-4 to TRBJ2-3; 8 positions match TRBD2. In germline, CDR1 is SGHNT, CDR2 YYREEE (reference sequence). The CDR3 extends over 15 amino acids. The trim removed 0 bases at V and 8 bases at J, leaving 8 bases unmatched.

V and J are TRBV7-6 and TRBJ2-5; TRBD2 is a possible D gene (6 bases). With 5 bases removed from V and 6 bases from J, the gap between germline ends came to 16 bases. Germline CDR1 is SGHVS and CDR2 is FNYEAQ. This CDR3 is built from 14 residues. The CDR3 region is CASSRWEERKTQYF. CDR3 nucleotides: TGTGCCAGCAGCCGATGGGAGGAAAGGAAGACCCAGTACTTC. The whole variable domain, remainder taken from reference TRBV7-6 and TRBJ2-5, is GAGVSQSPRYKVTKRGQDVALRCDPISGHVSLYWYRQALGQGPEFLTYFNYEAQQDKSGLPNDRFSAERPEGSISTLTIQRTEQRDSAMYRCASSRWEERKTQYFGPGTRLLVL.

This chain connects TRBV29-1 to TRBJ2-3, with a weak D call TRBD2 (5 bases). V was cut by 2 bases and J by 2 bases, with 14 bases left in between. The CDR3 spans 15 residues. The V gene's germline CDR1 is SQVTM and CDR2 ANQGSEA. CDR3 coding DNA: TGCAGCGTTGAATCTCCCGACGGGGACACAGATACGCAGTATTTT. It yields the protein CSVESPDGDTDTQYF.

The rearrangement joins TRBV7-6 to TRBJ2-1; D gene ambiguous. Germline V gene data show CDR1 as SGHVS and CDR2 as FNYEAQ. Between the trimmed V and J ends, which lost 4 bases and 0 bases, there was a span of 19 bases. The CDR3 extends over 18 amino acids. This chain's CDR3 is CASSWPLGRSYSYNEQFF. The CDR3 DNA sequence: TGTGCCAGCAGCTGGCCACTGGGCCGTTCTTACTCCTACAATGAGCAGTTCTTC.

This clone was observed a single time. The genes are TRBV9 and TRBJ1-3; D unclear. The CDR3 length is 17 residues. The germline CDR1 and CDR2 sequences are SGDLS and YYNGEE. V was trimmed by 0 bases and J by 0 bases, leaving 13 bases between them. The CDR3 nucleotides read TGTGCCAGCAGCGTAGGTGGCAGTATAACCTCTGGAAACACCATATATTTT. Encoded protein: CASSVGGSITSGNTIYF.

This chain connects TRBV6-6 to TRBJ1-2; TRBD1 agrees at 9 bases. J was trimmed by 3 bases and V by 5 bases; bases with no gene match: 10. CDR1 and CDR2 (germline): MNHNY, SVGAGI (reference sequence). The CDR3 runs to 16 residues. CDR3 sequence: CASSHGTGLTHYGYTF. The DNA for the CDR3 is TGTGCCAGCAGTCACGGGACAGGGCTTACTCACTATGGCTACACCTTC.

The V gene is TRBV18, the J gene TRBJ1-5; 7 bases are a match to TRBD1. The CDR3 consists of 16 residues. The V segment lost 5 bases and the J segment 1 base; nucleotides outside the gene matches: 8. CDR1 is KGHSH and CDR2 is LQKENI in the germline V gene. CDR3 amino acids: CASSSRGSGSNQPQHF. For the CDR3, the DNA is TGTGCCAGCTCATCCAGGGGGTCTGGAAGCAATCAGCCCCAGCATTTT.

The chain joins TRBV2 to TRBJ2-7, with 10 bases lining up with TRBD2. J gave up 4 bases and V 6 bases, and 9 bases lay outside the gene matches. The CDR3 spans 15 residues. Per germline, CDR1 SNHLY and CDR2 FYNNEI. The CDR3 sequence: CASRESSGRTYEQYF. The DNA for the CDR3 is TGTGCCAGCAGAGAGTCTAGCGGGAGAACGTACGAGCAGTACTTC.

The chain combines TRBV9 with TRBJ2-7; perhaps TRBD1 as D (6 bases). The CDR3 length is 15 residues. Trimming pared 3 bases from V and 0 bases from J, leaving 13 bases between. Germline assignment: CDR1 SGDLS and CDR2 YYNGEE. The DNA for the CDR3 is TGTGCCAGCAGCGGTGGGGACACGAGCTCCTACGAGCAGTACTTC. Its translation is CASSGGDTSSYEQYF.

The rearrangement links TRBV5-6 to TRBJ1-1; D possibly corresponds to TRBD1 (5 bases). Trimming left V 4 bases short and J 0 bases short, with 16 bases between. The CDR3 consists of 16 residues. Germline V gives CDR1 SGHDT, CDR2 YYEEEE. The CDR3 coding sequence is TGTGCCAGCAGCCCTTGGGTAGGGGTGATGAACACTGAAGCTTTCTTT. The encoded protein is CASSPWVGVMNTEAFF.

The V gene is TRBV6-5, the J gene TRBJ2-1, with 11 nucleotides matching TRBD2. The length of the CDR3 is 13 residues. From germline, CDR1 is MNHEY and CDR2 SVGAGI. Trimming removed 6 bases from V and 7 bases from J; junction bases left unmatched: 2. The CDR3 sequence is CASRWTSGNEQFF. For the CDR3, the DNA is TGTGCCAGCAGATGGACTAGCGGGAATGAGCAGTTCTTC.

This chain links TRBV6-1 with TRBJ2-2; D gene uncertain. Germline values: CDR1 MNHNS, CDR2 SASEGT. There are 14 residues in the CDR3. Trimming pared 2 bases from V and 6 bases from J, leaving 10 bases between. The CDR3, as DNA: TGTGCCAGCAGTGAAAATACAAATGCCGGGGAGCTGTTTTTT. It translates to CASSENTNAGELFF.

The chain uses TRBV5-4 and TRBJ2-7, with a possible D match to TRBD2 (5 bases). The CDR3 has 12 residues. From germline, CDR1 is SGHNT and CDR2 YYREEE (reference sequence). The germline V and J ends were trimmed by 2 bases and 5 bases, with 8 bases remaining between them. CDR3 loop: CASSFGENEQYF. In DNA form, the CDR3 reads TGTGCCAGCAGCTTCGGGGAGAACGAGCAGTACTTC.

The chain carries TRBV11-3 and TRBJ2-2; 7 positions match TRBD1. Trimming removed 4 bases from V and 4 bases from J; junction bases left unmatched: 3. The CDR3 extends over 14 amino acids. Germline V lookup: CDR1 SGHNT, CDR2 YENEEA. The CDR3 DNA sequence: TGTGCCAGCAGCTCGGGACAGCGCACCGGGGAGCTGTTTTTT. Amino acids: CASSSGQRTGELFF.

V usage is TRBV5-1 and J usage is TRBJ2-5; TRBD1 matches 8 bases. Germline V gene lookup returns CDR1 SGHRS and CDR2 YFSETQ. Trimming cost V 3 bases and J 5 bases; bases outside gene matches: 6. The CDR3 is 14 amino acids. The CDR3, as DNA: TGCGCCAGCAGCTACGGACAGGGTGGGGAGACCCAGTACTTC. Translating it yields CASSYGQGGETQYF.

This clone showed up just once. The CDR3, as DNA: TGTGCCAGCAGTTATGAAAGGGGGTTATTCAATGAGCAGTTCTTC. Protein sequence: CASSYERGLFNEQFF. The chain carries TRBV6-5 and TRBJ2-1; D may be TRBD1 (6 bases). The CDR3 totals 15 residues. The V gene's germline CDR1 is MNHEY and CDR2 SVGAGI. V gave up 3 bases and J gave up 6 bases, with 15 bases separating them.

This rearrangement joins TRBV6-2 or TRBV6-3 to TRBJ2-7; 8 bases match TRBD1. Per germline, CDR1 MNHEY and CDR2 SVGEGT. This CDR3 has 15 residues. Trimming took 2 bases from V and 3 from J; bases not matched to a gene: 6. CDR3 nucleotide sequence: TGTGCCAGCAGTTACGGAGGGGACAGGTTCTACGAGCAGTACTTC. Amino acid sequence: CASSYGGDRFYEQYF.

This chain joins TRBV19 and TRBJ1-5, with D possibly matching TRBD1 (6 bases). V was pared by 7 bases and J by 3 bases, with 22 bases between. This CDR3 has 17 amino acids. From germline, CDR1 is LNHDA and CDR2 SQIVND (reference sequence). The CDR3 DNA follows: TGTGCCAGTACCCGTAGGGGGAGAGGGGAAAACAATCAGCCCCAGCATTTT. This sequence encodes CASTRRGRGENNQPQHF. The full variable domain, in which reference TRBV19 and TRBJ1-5 provide the parts outside the CDR3, is DGGITQSPKYLFRKEGQNVTLSCEQNLNHDAMYWYRQDPGQGLRLIYYSQIVNDFQKGDIAEGYSVSREKKESFPLTVTSAQKNPTAFYLCASTRRGRGENNQPQHFGDGTRLSIL.

There are a few counts of this clone. The chain links TRBV5-6 to TRBJ1-4; D is unresolved. This CDR3 has 15 amino acids. Germline assignment: CDR1 SGHDT and CDR2 YYEEEE. V was clipped by 1 base and J by 5 bases, with 12 bases between them. This CDR3 is CASSLLGDWNEKLFF. The CDR3 DNA sequence: TGTGCCAGCAGCTTGCTTGGCGACTGGAATGAAAAACTGTTTTTT.

In this sample, this clone turned up once. The chain employs TRBV10-3 and TRBJ1-1; a possible D gene is TRBD1 (5 bases). V was pared by 3 bases and J by 1 base, with 9 bases between. Germline CDR1 is ENHRY and CDR2 is SYGVKD. CDR3 length equals 14 residues. DNA for the CDR3: TGTGCCATCAGTGAATTAGGGGAGAACACTGAAGCTTTCTTT. Residues: CAISELGENTEAFF.

The V gene is TRBV7-2, the J gene TRBJ2-1; tentatively, D is TRBD2 (6 bases). CDR1 SGHTA and CDR2 FQGNSA come from the germline V gene. Trimming removed 5 bases at V and 1 base at J, with 12 bases between. This CDR3 has 15 amino acids. The CDR3, as DNA: TGTGCCAGCAGCGCGGGACCAAATTCCTACAATGAGCAGTTCTTC. Its translation: CASSAGPNSYNEQFF.

V gene TRBV19 combines with J gene TRBJ2-4; TRBD2 aligns across 11 bases. From germline, CDR1 is LNHDA and CDR2 SQIVND (reference sequence). The CDR3 contains 17 residues. V lost 8 bases and J lost 4; bases outside the gene matches: 13. As DNA, the CDR3 is TGTGCCAGTTCGGATAGCGGGAGGGGAGAGAGAAAAAACATTCAGTACTTC. Translating it yields CASSDSGRGERKNIQYF.

V gene TRBV9 combines with J gene TRBJ2-2; D perhaps matches TRBD2 (5 bases). The V gene's germline CDR1 is SGDLS and CDR2 YYNGEE. The V gene lost 4 bases and the J gene lost 3 bases, with 16 bases spanning the gap. The CDR3 runs to 16 residues. CDR3 sequence reads: CASSPQTGVYTGELFF. The CDR3 region has the DNA TGTGCCAGCAGCCCCCAAACCGGGGTTTACACCGGGGAGCTGTTTTTT.

The chain has TRBV28 and TRBJ1-5; 7 nucleotides align to TRBD1. Germline V gene lookup returns CDR1 MDHEN and CDR2 SYDVKM. The CDR3 totals 14 residues. V lost 7 bases and J lost 5; bases outside the gene matches: 8. CDR3 bases: TGTGCCAGCAAACCGGGACAGCGAGATCAGCCCCAGCATTTT. Translating it yields CASKPGQRDQPQHF. The variable domain in full, with the rest retrieved from reference TRBV28 and TRBJ1-5, is DVKVTQSSRYLVKRTGEKVFLECVQDMDHENMFWYRQDPGLGLRLIYFSYDVKMKEKGDIPEGYSVSREKKERFSLILESASTNQTSMYLCASKPGQRDQPQHFGDGTRLSIL.

The chain recombines TRBV4-1 with TRBJ2-5; no firm D call. Germline CDR1 MGHRA, CDR2 YSYEKL. With 5 bases removed from V and 4 bases from J, the gap between germline ends came to 14 bases. This CDR3 spans 14 amino acids. The CDR3 loop is CASSTLTRPETQYF. CDR3 DNA sequence: TGCGCCAGCAGCACCCTTACCAGGCCAGAGACCCAGTACTTC.

This clone has just one count. The chain joins TRBV6-6 to TRBJ2-5, with 8 bases fitting TRBD1. Germline trimming cut 5 bases from V and 3 bases from J; bases unmatched to any gene: 14. The germline V gene has CDR1 MNHNY and CDR2 SVGAGI (reference sequence). CDR3 length equals 17 residues. The CDR3 DNA reads TGTGCCAGCAGTCCCACGAACAGGGGGTGGGGGGAAGAGACCCAGTACTTC. It codes for CASSPTNRGWGEETQYF.

The chain carries TRBV11-1 and TRBJ1-2; tentative D call: TRBD1 (6 bases). From germline, CDR1 is SGHAT and CDR2 FQDESV (reference sequence). The length of the CDR3 is 13 residues. The V end was cut by 0 bases, the J end by 7 bases, with 9 bases between. The DNA for the CDR3 is TGTGCCAGCAGCTTAGCCCGGGACACTGGCTACACCTTC. Protein: CASSLARDTGYTF.

The chain joins TRBV6-4 to TRBJ2-1; 9 nucleotides line up with TRBD2. The junction had 13 bases not matched to a gene; V was cut back by 7 bases and J by 9 bases. The CDR3 contains 15 residues. Germline CDR1 MRHNA, CDR2 SNTAGT. CDR3 sequence reads: CASTPMAGGLGEQFF. The CDR3 DNA reads as TGTGCCAGCACCCCCATGGCGGGGGGGCTCGGTGAGCAGTTCTTC.

The genes are TRBV10-2 and TRBJ1-5; maybe TRBD1 (5 bases). The length of the CDR3 is 15 residues. Germline V gene data show CDR1 as WSHSY and CDR2 as SAAADI. Trimming took off 6 bases at V and 0 bases at J, with 12 bases between the two ends. The CDR3 protein is CASSAPTVSNQPQHF. DNA for the CDR3: TGCGCCAGCAGCGCCCCGACAGTTAGCAATCAGCCCCAGCATTTT.